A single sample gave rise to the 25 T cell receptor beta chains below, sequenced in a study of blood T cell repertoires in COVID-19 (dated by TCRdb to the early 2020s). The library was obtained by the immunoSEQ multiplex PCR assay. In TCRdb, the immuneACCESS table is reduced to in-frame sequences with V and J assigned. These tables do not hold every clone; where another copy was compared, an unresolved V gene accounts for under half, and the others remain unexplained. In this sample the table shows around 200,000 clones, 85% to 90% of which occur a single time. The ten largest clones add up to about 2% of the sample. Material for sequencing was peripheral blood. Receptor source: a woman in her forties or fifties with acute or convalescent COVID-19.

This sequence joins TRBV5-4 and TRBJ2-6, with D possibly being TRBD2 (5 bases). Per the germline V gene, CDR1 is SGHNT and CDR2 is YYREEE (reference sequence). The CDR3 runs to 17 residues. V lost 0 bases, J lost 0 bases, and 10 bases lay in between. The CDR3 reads CASSLDSAVSGANVLTF. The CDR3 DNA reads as TGTGCCAGCAGCTTGGATTCAGCGGTCTCTGGGGCCAACGTCCTGACTTTC.

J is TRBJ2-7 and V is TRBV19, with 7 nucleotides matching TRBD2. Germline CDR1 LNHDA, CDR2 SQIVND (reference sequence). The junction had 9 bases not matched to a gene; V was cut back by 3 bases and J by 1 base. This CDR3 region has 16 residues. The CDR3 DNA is TGTGCCAGTAGTATGGACCGGGGGGTCCCGTCCTACGAGCAGTACTTC. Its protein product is CASSMDRGVPSYEQYF.

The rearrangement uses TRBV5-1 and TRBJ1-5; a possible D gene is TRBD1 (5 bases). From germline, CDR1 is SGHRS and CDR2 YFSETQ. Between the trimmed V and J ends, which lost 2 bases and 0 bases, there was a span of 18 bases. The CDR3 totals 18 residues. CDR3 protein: CASSLAPREAHSNQPQHF. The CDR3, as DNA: TGCGCCAGCAGCTTAGCCCCCAGGGAAGCCCATAGCAATCAGCCCCAGCATTTT. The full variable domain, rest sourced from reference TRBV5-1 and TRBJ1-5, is KAGVTQTPRYLIKTRGQQVTLSCSPISGHRSVSWYQQTPGQGLQFLFEYFSETQRNKGNFPGRFSGRQFSNSRSEMNVSTLELGDSALYLCASSLAPREAHSNQPQHFGDGTRLSIL.

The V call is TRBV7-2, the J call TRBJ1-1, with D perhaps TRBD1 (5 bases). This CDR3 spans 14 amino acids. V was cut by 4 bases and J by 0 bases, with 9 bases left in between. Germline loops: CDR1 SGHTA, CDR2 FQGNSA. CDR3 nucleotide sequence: TGTGCCAGCAGCTACGCGGGGGTGAACACTGAAGCTTTCTTT. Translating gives CASSYAGVNTEAFF.

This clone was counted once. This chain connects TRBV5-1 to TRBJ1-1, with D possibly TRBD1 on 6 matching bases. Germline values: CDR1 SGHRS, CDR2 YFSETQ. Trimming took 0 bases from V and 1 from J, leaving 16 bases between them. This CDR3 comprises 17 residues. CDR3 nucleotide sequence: TGCGCCAGCAGCTTGGGTGACGGGACATGGGGGAACACTGAAGCTTTCTTT. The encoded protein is CASSLGDGTWGNTEAFF.

The CDR3 is CASSPVNTGELFF. CDR3 sequence (DNA): TGTGCCAGCAGCCCGGTTAACACCGGGGAGCTGTTTTTT. This sequence joins TRBV12-3 or TRBV12-4 and TRBJ2-2; D gene unclear. The CDR3 sequence is 13 residues long. V was cut by 6 bases and J by 2 bases, with 7 bases left in between.

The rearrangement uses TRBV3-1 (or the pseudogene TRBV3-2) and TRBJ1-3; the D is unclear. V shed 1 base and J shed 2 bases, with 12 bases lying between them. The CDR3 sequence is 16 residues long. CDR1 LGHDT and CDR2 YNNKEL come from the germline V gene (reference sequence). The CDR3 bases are TGTGCCAGCAGCCAAGCTTCGGGGTTGCCTGGAAACACCATATATTTT. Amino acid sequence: CASSQASGLPGNTIYF.

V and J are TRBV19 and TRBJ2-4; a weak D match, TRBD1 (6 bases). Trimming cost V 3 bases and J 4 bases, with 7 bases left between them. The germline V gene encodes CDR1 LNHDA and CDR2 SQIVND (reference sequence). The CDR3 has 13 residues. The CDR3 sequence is CASSIDRKNIQYF. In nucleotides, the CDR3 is TGTGCCAGTAGTATCGACAGGAAAAACATTCAGTACTTC.

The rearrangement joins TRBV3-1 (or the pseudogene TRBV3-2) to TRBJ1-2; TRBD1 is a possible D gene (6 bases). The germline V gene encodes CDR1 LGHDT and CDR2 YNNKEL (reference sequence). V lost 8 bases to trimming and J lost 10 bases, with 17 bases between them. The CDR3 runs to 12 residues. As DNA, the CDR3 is TGTGCCAGCGAGTCAGGGGAAGGGGCCTACACCTTC. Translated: CASESGEGAYTF.

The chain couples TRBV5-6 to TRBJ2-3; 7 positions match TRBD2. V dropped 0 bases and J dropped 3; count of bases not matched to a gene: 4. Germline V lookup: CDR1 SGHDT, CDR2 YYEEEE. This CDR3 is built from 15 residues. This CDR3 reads CASSLGSGGTDTQYF. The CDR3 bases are TGTGCCAGCAGCTTGGGGTCGGGGGGAACAGATACGCAGTATTTT.

CDR3 bases: TGTGCCAGCAGCGGTATACAGGGCTACGAGCAGTACTTC. Its protein is CASSGIQGYEQYF. The chain uses TRBV7-9 and TRBJ2-7, with a weak D call TRBD1 (6 bases). CDR3 length: 13 residues. Germline V CDR1 and CDR2: SEHNR, FQNEAQ (reference sequence). Trimming left V 5 bases short and J 3 bases short, with 11 bases between.

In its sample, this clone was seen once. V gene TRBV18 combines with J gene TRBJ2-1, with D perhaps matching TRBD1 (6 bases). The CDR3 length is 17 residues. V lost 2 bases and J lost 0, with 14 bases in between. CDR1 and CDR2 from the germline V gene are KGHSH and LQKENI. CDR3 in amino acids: CASSPKGGLSSYNEQFF. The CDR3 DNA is TGTGCCAGCTCACCAAAAGGGGGTCTCAGCTCCTACAATGAGCAGTTCTTC.

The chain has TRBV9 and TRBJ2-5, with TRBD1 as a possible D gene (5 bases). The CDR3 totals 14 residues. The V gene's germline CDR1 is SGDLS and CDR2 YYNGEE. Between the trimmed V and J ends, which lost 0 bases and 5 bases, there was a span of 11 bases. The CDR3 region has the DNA TGTGCCAGCAGCGTAGGCCCCTCAGGGGAGACCCAGTACTTC. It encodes CASSVGPSGETQYF.

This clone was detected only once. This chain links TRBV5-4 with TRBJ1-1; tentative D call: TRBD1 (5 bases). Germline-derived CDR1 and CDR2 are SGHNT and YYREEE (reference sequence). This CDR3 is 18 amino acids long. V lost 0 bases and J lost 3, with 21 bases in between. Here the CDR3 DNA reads TGTGCCAGCAGCTTGGTAGGGGTCACACTCTTGATGGACACTGAAGCTTTCTTT. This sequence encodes CASSLVGVTLLMDTEAFF.

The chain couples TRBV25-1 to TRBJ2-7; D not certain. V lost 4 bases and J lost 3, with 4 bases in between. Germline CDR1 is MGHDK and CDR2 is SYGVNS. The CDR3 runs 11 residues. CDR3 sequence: CASSVNYEQYF. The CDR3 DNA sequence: TGTGCCAGCAGTGTTAACTACGAGCAGTACTTC.

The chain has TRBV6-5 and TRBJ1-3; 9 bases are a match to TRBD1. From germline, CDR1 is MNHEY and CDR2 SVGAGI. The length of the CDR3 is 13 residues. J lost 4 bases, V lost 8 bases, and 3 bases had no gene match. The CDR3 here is CASGQGHGNTIYF. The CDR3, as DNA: TGTGCCAGCGGACAGGGGCACGGAAACACCATATATTTT.

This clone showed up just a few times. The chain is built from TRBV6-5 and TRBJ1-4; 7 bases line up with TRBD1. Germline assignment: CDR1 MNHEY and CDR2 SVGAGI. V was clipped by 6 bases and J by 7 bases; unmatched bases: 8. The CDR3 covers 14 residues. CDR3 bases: TGTGCCAGCAGAAGACAGGGCTGGATTGAAAAACTGTTTTTT. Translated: CASRRQGWIEKLFF.

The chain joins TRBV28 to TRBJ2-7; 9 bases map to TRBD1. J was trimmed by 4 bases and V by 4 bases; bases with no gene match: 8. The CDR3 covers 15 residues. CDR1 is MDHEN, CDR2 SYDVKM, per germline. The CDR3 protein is CASSSPGQGKYEQYF. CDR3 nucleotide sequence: TGTGCCAGCAGTTCCCCGGGACAGGGTAAATACGAGCAGTACTTC. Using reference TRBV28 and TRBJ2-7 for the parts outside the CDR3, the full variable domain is DVKVTQSSRYLVKRTGEKVFLECVQDMDHENMFWYRQDPGLGLRLIYFSYDVKMKEKGDIPEGYSVSREKKERFSLILESASTNQTSMYLCASSSPGQGKYEQYFGPGTRLTVT.

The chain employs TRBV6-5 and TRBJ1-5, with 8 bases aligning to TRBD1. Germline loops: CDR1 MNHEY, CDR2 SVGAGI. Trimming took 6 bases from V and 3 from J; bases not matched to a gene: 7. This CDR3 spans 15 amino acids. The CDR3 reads CASRRDRSDNQPQHF. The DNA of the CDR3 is TGTGCCAGCAGACGGGACAGGAGCGACAATCAGCCCCAGCATTTT.

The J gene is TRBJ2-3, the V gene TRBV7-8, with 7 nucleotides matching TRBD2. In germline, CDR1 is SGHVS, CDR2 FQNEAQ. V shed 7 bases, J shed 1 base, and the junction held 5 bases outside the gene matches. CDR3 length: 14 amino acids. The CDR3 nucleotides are TGTGCCAGCACCTGGGCGGGGGGCACAGATACGCAGTATTTT. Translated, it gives CASTWAGGTDTQYF.

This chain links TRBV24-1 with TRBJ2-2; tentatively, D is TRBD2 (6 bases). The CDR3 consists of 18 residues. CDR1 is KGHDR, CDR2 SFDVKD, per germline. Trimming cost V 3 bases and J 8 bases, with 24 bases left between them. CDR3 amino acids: CATSDIGLGGAPFGELFF. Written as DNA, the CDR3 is TGTGCCACCAGTGATATCGGGTTAGGCGGGGCACCATTTGGGGAGCTGTTTTTT.

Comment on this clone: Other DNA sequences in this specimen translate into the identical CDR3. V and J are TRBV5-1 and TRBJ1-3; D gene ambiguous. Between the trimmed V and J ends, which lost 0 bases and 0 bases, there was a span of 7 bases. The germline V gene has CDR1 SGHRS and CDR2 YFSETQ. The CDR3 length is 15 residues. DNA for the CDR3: TGCGCCAGCAGCTTGGACGGTTCCTCTGGAAACACCATATATTTT. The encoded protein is CASSLDGSSGNTIYF.

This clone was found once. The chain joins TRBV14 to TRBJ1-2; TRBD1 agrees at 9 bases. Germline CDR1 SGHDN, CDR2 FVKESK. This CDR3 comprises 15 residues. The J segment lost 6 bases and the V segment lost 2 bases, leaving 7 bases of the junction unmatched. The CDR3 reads CASSQLDRGSHGYTF. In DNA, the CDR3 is TGTGCCAGCAGCCAATTGGACAGGGGAAGTCATGGCTACACCTTC.

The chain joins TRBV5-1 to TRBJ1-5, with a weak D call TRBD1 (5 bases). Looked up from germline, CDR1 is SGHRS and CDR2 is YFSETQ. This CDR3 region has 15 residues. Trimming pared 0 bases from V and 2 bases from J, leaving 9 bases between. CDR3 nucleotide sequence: TGCGCCAGCAGCTTGGGGACACATGGCAATCAGCCCCAGCATTTT. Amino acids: CASSLGTHGNQPQHF.

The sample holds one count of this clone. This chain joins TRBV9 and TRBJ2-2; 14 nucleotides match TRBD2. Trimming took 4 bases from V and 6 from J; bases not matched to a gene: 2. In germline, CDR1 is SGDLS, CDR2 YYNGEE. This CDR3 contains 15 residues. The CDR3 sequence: CASSLGLAGAGELFF. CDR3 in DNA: TGTGCCAGCAGCTTGGGACTAGCGGGAGCCGGGGAGCTGTTTTTT.